This record covers a single T cell receptor beta chain. MiXCR, applied by TCRdb to the 5' RACE reads, yields one record per CDR3 protein. The sample includes approximately 70,000 distinct CDR3 sequences, around 7% of them seen just once. These data come from a study of T cells after yellow fever vaccination. Study details: Fractions with few cells were prepared using SMART-Seq v4 Ultra Low Input.

CDR3 length: 18 amino acids. The V gene is TRBV12-3 or TRBV12-4, the J gene TRBJ2-1; 11 bases match TRBD2. The specimen comprised CD8+ T cells sorted from PBMCs, sampled around 10 days after the first yellow fever vaccination. This clonotype was obtained from a man aged 18 to 30 who received the YFV17D yellow fever vaccine. The CDR3 region is CTRSFRLAGGHSYNEQFF. DNA for the CDR3: TGTACCCGCAGTTTTAGGCTAGCGGGGGGTCACTCCTACAATGAGCAGTTCTTC.